One sample yielded the 18 T cell receptor beta chains listed below, sequenced in a study of T-cell memory formation after mild COVID-19. Via MiXCR, TCRdb re-called the 5' RACE reads, giving one row per CDR3 protein. Counted here are approximately 190,000 distinct CDR3 sequences, about 16% occurring once; the ten biggest clones make up roughly 2.3%. The sample was PBMCs or a T cell subset sorted from them (not recorded which). The receptors here all came from an adult woman who had mild COVID-19 (a few samples of this study predate the infection). Cell type and time point are not known.

This clonotype was observed a handful of times. At one boundary the junction diverges from the germline segment, which might be a read error. This rearrangement joins TRBV7-2 to TRBJ1-5; D perhaps matches TRBD1 (5 bases). This CDR3 comprises 14 residues. Germline V lookup: CDR1 SGHTA, CDR2 FQGNSA. DNA of the CDR3: TGTGCCAGCAGCCGGGACGGTAGCCATCAGCCCCAGCATTTT. Translating gives CASSRDGSHQPQHF.

This clonotype was detected many times. The genes are TRBV20-1 and TRBJ2-7; D is undetermined. This CDR3 region has 14 residues. CDR1 is DFQATT, CDR2 SNEGSKA, per germline (reference sequence). V was shortened by 6 bases and J by 1 base, with 16 bases between the two germline ends. CDR3 region: CSAPGQSESYEQYF. The CDR3 nucleotides are TGCAGTGCACCCGGTCAATCCGAATCCTACGAGCAGTACTTC.

The rearrangement links TRBV12-3 or TRBV12-4 to TRBJ1-2; no firm D call. This CDR3 is 16 amino acids long. Trimming shortened V by 2 bases and J by 5 bases, and 18 bases separated the two germline ends. The CDR3 sequence: CASSLSTGVFRYGYTF. As DNA, the CDR3 is TGTGCCAGCAGTTTATCCACGGGAGTATTTAGATATGGCTACACCTTC.

This clonotype was seen only a few times. The V and J genes are TRBV6-2 or TRBV6-3 and TRBJ2-6; tentatively, D is TRBD1 or TRBD2 (6 bases each). The CDR3 consists of 22 residues. Germline V gives CDR1 MNHEY, CDR2 SVGEGT. Trimming stripped 6 bases from V and 1 base from J, with 31 bases between. CDR3 protein: CASSLEAIGGLAYRSGANVLTF. DNA for the CDR3: TGTGCCAGCAGCCTGGAGGCGATCGGGGGCCTGGCGTACCGATCTGGGGCCAACGTCCTGACTTTC.

The chain carries TRBV5-1 and TRBJ2-5, with D possibly matching TRBD1 (7 bases). CDR1 and CDR2 (germline): SGHRS, YFSETQ. This CDR3 is 16 amino acids long. V lost 4 bases, J lost 4 bases, and 20 bases lay in between. CDR3 DNA sequence: TGCGCCAGCAGCCAGGGGGGCGGGGACTTCCCAGAGACCCAGTACTTC. This encodes CASSQGGGDFPETQYF.

This clonotype was observed at least ten times. The genes are TRBV7-2 and TRBJ1-1; 9 positions agree with TRBD1. V lost 1 base to trimming and J lost 3 bases; unmatched junction nucleotides: 15. CDR3 length: 19 residues. Germline V gene data show CDR1 as SGHTA and CDR2 as FQGNSA. The CDR3 sequence: CASSLGRTGARGWDTEAFF. The CDR3 bases are TGTGCCAGCAGCTTAGGAAGGACAGGGGCCCGGGGTTGGGACACTGAAGCTTTCTTT.

This clonotype turned up a few times. The chain carries TRBV10-3 and TRBJ2-7; 9 bases fit TRBD2. V lost 3 bases to trimming and J lost 6 bases; unmatched junction nucleotides: 6. The CDR3 has 14 amino acids. Germline assignment: CDR1 ENHRY and CDR2 SYGVKD. CDR3 in DNA: TGTGCCATCAGTGAAAGGCTAGCGGGAAGCGAGCAGTACTTC. Its translation is CAISERLAGSEQYF.

The CDR3 region is CASMTVSGAGIYEQYF. DNA for the CDR3: TGTGCCAGCATGACAGTTAGCGGGGCGGGGATCTACGAGCAGTACTTC. V is TRBV3-1 and J is TRBJ2-7; 8 nucleotides line up with TRBD2. This CDR3 is built from 16 residues. Trimming took 7 bases from V and 3 from J; bases not matched to a gene: 14. Germline CDR1 is LGHDT and CDR2 is YNNKEL (reference sequence).

The chain joins TRBV7-2 to TRBJ2-5; no reliable D call. Germline V gene sequence: CDR1 SGHTA, CDR2 FQGNSA. This CDR3 comprises 13 residues. V dropped 5 bases and J dropped 5 bases, with 12 bases sitting between them. CDR3 residues: CASSPGPLETQYF. DNA for the CDR3: TGTGCCAGCAGCCCCGGACCGCTTGAGACCCAGTACTTC.

This clonotype was seen more than once but under ten times. The chain employs TRBV9 and TRBJ2-2, with 8 bases aligning to TRBD1. The CDR3 is 16 residues long. The germline gives CDR1 SGDLS, CDR2 YYNGEE. Trimming at V came to 6 bases and at J to 3 bases, leaving 10 bases not matched to a gene. The CDR3 bases are TGTGCCAGCACGTGGGCAGGGGGCGGCGACACCGGGGAGCTGTTTTTT. Translating it yields CASTWAGGGDTGELFF.

This clonotype was counted between two and nine times. This rearrangement joins TRBV29-1 to TRBJ1-1; D not resolved. The V and J ends lost 3 bases and 0 bases respectively, with 11 bases between them. The CDR3 runs 14 residues. Germline-derived CDR1 and CDR2 are SQVTM and ANQGSEA. CDR3 protein: CSVDLSPLNTEAFF. In nucleotides, the CDR3 is TGCAGCGTTGATCTCTCTCCGCTGAACACTGAAGCTTTCTTT.

The chain has TRBV7-2 and TRBJ1-2, with 8 bases aligning to TRBD1. Germline values: CDR1 SGHTA, CDR2 FQGNSA. Unmatched junction bases numbered 6, after V lost 3 bases and J lost 3 bases. The CDR3 sequence is 15 residues long. As DNA, the CDR3 is TGTGCCAGCAGCTTTGGACAGGGAAGGGACTATGGCTACACCTTC. It codes for CASSFGQGRDYGYTF.

The CDR3 spells CASSLLTGSRSPLHF. The CDR3 DNA is TGTGCCAGCAGCTTATTGACAGGGTCGAGGTCACCCCTCCACTTT. The chain is built from TRBV7-9 and TRBJ1-6; 7 nucleotides match TRBD1. V was clipped by 2 bases and J by 10 bases; unmatched bases: 8. The length of the CDR3 is 15 residues. The germline V gene encodes CDR1 SEHNR and CDR2 FQNEAQ (reference sequence).

This clonotype was observed a handful of times. The chain combines TRBV29-1 with TRBJ1-2, with D hard to call. Trimming shortened V by 8 bases and J by 3 bases, and 16 bases separated the two germline ends. The CDR3 length is 13 residues. Looked up from germline, CDR1 is SQVTM and CDR2 is ANQGSEA. CDR3 in amino acids: CSLHCLSHYGYTF. CDR3 DNA: TGCAGCCTGCATTGCCTGTCTCACTATGGCTACACCTTC.

CDR3 protein: CAISETSGIQETQYF. The DNA for the CDR3 is TGTGCCATCAGTGAGACCAGCGGGATACAAGAGACCCAGTACTTC. V gene TRBV10-3 combines with J gene TRBJ2-5; TRBD2 matches 7 bases. The junction had 5 bases not matched to a gene; V was cut back by 2 bases and J by 2 bases. The CDR3 consists of 15 residues. In germline, CDR1 is ENHRY, CDR2 SYGVKD.

The rearrangement links TRBV7-3 to TRBJ2-7; a weak D match, TRBD2 (6 bases). Trimming took 1 base from V and 6 from J, leaving 13 bases between them. CDR3 length equals 14 residues. Germline CDR1 and CDR2: SGHTA and FQGTGA. CDR3 coding DNA: TGTGCCAGCAGCTTAAGTCGGGGGTCCACCGAGCAGTACTTC. Translating it yields CASSLSRGSTEQYF.

The rearrangement links TRBV6-1 to TRBJ1-5, with 10 bases fitting TRBD1. J gave up 2 bases and V 7 bases, and 14 bases lay outside the gene matches. Germline V gives CDR1 MNHNS, CDR2 SASEGT. The CDR3 consists of 18 residues. The CDR3 DNA sequence: TGTGCCAGCACCCGCGATGGGCTGGGGACAGGGGGCAATCAGCCCCAGCATTTT. Translating gives CASTRDGLGTGGNQPQHF.

The chain recombines TRBV5-1 with TRBJ1-2; D call uncertain. V was trimmed by 0 bases and J by 3 bases, leaving 9 bases between them. Germline-derived CDR1 and CDR2 are SGHRS and YFSETQ. The CDR3 spans 14 residues. The CDR3 DNA is TGCGCCAGCAGCTTGGTAACGGATCACTATGGCTACACCTTC. Translating gives CASSLVTDHYGYTF.